The 7 T cell receptor beta chains below come from one sample, sequenced in a study of OX40 agonist ivuxolimab in advanced cancers. The repertoire was sequenced with immunoSEQ multiplex PCR; TCRdb's copy has only in-frame clones and lacks some. Among about 94,000 clones listed, about 88% were seen once. The specimen was CD4+ or CD8+ T cells sorted from blood, collected in a trial of the OX40 agonist ivuxolimab. The receptors stem from an adult with an advanced solid tumor such as melanoma, head and neck, liver or kidney cancer.

In DNA form, the CDR3 reads TGTGCCAGCAGCCCAGGGTGGGCTGAAGCTTTCTTT. It is translated as CASSPGWAEAFF. The genes are TRBV5-8 and TRBJ1-1, with D perhaps matching TRBD1 (5 bases). The CDR3 sequence is 12 residues long. The ends were cut back, 4 bases at V and 6 bases at J, with 10 bases in the middle. The germline V gene encodes CDR1 SGHTS and CDR2 YDEGEE.

This chain uses TRBV7-2 with TRBJ2-7; 11 positions match TRBD2. CDR1 is SGHTA, CDR2 FQGNSA, per germline. The CDR3 runs to 17 residues. The J segment lost 0 bases and the V segment lost 5 bases, leaving 9 bases of the junction unmatched. CDR3 bases: TGTGCCAGCAGCCGGAGGAGTAGCGGGGGGGACTCCTACGAGCAGTACTTC. This sequence encodes CASSRRSSGGDSYEQYF.

The chain has TRBV10-2 and TRBJ1-1, with unresolved D. The germline gives CDR1 WSHSY, CDR2 SAAADI. The CDR3 extends over 12 amino acids. V lost 4 bases, J lost 4 bases, and 7 bases lay in between. CDR3 protein: CASSGQLTEAFF. The CDR3 nucleotides read TGCGCCAGCAGTGGGCAGCTCACTGAAGCTTTCTTT.

The chain joins TRBV18 to TRBJ2-7; 9 nucleotides align to TRBD1. The CDR3 is 15 amino acids. J gave up 5 bases and V 0 bases, and 5 bases lay outside the gene matches. Germline V gene lookup returns CDR1 KGHSH and CDR2 LQKENI. The CDR3 DNA reads TGTGCCAGCTCACCACCCGGGACAGGGTTGAACGAGCAGTACTTC. It is translated as CASSPPGTGLNEQYF.

This rearrangement joins TRBV2 to TRBJ2-7; TRBD2 agrees at 14 bases. CDR1 and CDR2 from the germline V gene are SNHLY and FYNNEI. The CDR3 runs 15 residues. Germline trimming cut 6 bases from V and 5 bases from J; bases unmatched to any gene: 6. The CDR3 region is CASSRLAGGPHEQYF. CDR3 nucleotide sequence: TGTGCCAGCAGCCGACTAGCGGGGGGGCCACACGAGCAGTACTTC. The complete variable domain, with remaining parts taken from reference TRBV2 and TRBJ2-7, reads EPEVTQTPSHQVTQMGQEVILRCVPISNHLYFYWYRQILGQKVEFLVSFYNNEISEKSEIFDDQFSVERPDGSNFTLKIRSTKLEDSAMYFCASSRLAGGPHEQYFGPGTRLTVT.

This chain uses TRBV5-1 with TRBJ1-5; TRBD1 aligns across 7 bases. V gave up 0 bases and J gave up 5 bases; unmatched junction bases: 5. The CDR3 extends over 15 amino acids. Per the germline V gene, CDR1 is SGHRS and CDR2 is YFSETQ. The CDR3 loop reads CASSLDGTAYQPQHF. CDR3 nucleotides: TGCGCCAGCAGCTTGGATGGGACAGCATATCAGCCCCAGCATTTT.

V is TRBV20-1 and J is TRBJ2-1; no firm D call. There are 10 residues in the CDR3. Trimming stripped 6 bases from V and 10 bases from J, with 10 bases between. Per the germline V gene, CDR1 is DFQATT and CDR2 is SNEGSKA (reference sequence). The CDR3 reads CSARPVEQFF. The CDR3 DNA sequence: TGCAGTGCACGACCCGTGGAGCAGTTCTTC.